This T cell receptor (beta chain) was found in a study of control samples from healthy donors and cancer patients. CDR3 size: 15 residues. V was cut by 3 bases and J by 0 bases, with 10 bases left in between. CDR1 is SGHRS, CDR2 YFSETQ, per germline. This clone has at least ten counts. The method was immunoSEQ multiplex PCR; TCRdb's version includes in-frame clones alone and lacks a portion of them. The data show about 110,000 clones, roughly 90% seen once. Sequenced material: PBMCs. V usage is TRBV5-1 and J usage is TRBJ1-3; D perhaps matches TRBD1 (5 bases). The clonotype was recovered from a woman aged 55-70 years with lung cancer. CDR3 in amino acids: CASSSTVTSGNTIYF. As DNA, the CDR3 is TGCGCCAGCAGCTCGACAGTCACCTCTGGAAACACCATATATTTT.